Sequencing of this T cell receptor (beta chain) was carried out in a study of tissue T cells after allogeneic stem cell transplantation. V was trimmed by 1 base and J by 0 bases, leaving 13 bases between them. CDR1 SGHSN and CDR2 HYEKVE come from the germline V gene. CDR3 length: 16 amino acids. Stated time point: mouse harvest day 14 after allogeneic transplant. Each mouse received 10^7 T-cell-depleted marrow cells plus 10^6 splenic CD5+ T cells by tail vein. Mice had MHC-mismatched B6 into BALB/c GVHD, sampled day 7 or 14. Assay used: immunoSEQ multiplex PCR; TCRdb lists only in-frame clones, some missing. This sample has several thousand clones, with over 45% found just once. As concerns this clone: Gene names refer to mouse genes. The read gets to within 1 residue of the CDR3 end, and the germline J gene fills in the rest.

The chain links TRBV12-1 to TRBJ2-4, with a weak D call TRBD2 (6 bases). Input material: gut tissue. This TCR came from a female BALB/c mouse given C57BL/6 T cells with graft-versus-host disease after an allogeneic hematopoietic cell transplant. The sequenced part of the CDR3 DNA is TGTGCCAGCTCTCTGAAGGTGACTGGTAGTCAAAACACCTTGTAC. Translating gives CASSLKVTGSQNTLY. The CDR3, in full, reads CASSLKVTGSQNTLYF.